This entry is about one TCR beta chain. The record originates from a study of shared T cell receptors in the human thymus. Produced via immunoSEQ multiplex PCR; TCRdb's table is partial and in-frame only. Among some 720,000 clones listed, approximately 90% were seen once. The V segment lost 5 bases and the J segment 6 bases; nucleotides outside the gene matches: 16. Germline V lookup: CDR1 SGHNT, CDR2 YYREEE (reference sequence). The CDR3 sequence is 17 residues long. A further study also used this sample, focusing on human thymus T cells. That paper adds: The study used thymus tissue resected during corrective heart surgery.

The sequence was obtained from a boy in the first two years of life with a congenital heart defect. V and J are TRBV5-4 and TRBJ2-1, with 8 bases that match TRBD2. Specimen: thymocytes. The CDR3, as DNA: TGTGCCAGCAGAACCACCCCCGGGACTAGAGTCAGCAATGAGCAGTTCTTC. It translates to CASRTTPGTRVSNEQFF. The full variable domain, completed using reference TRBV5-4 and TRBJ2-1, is ETGVTQSPTHLIKTRGQQVTLRCSSQSGHNTVSWYQQALGQGPQFIFQYYREEENGRGNFPPRFSGLQFPNYSSELNVNALELDDSALYLCASRTTPGTRVSNEQFFGPGTRLTVL.